This section outlines one T cell receptor beta chain sequence together with its context. What it recognizes is unknown. These data originate in a study of cytomegalovirus exposure and HLA in healthy donors. The PCR used 60 Vbeta and 13 Jbeta primers. The assay was immunoSEQ multiplex PCR, and TCRdb's table has in-frame clones only and misses some. The table has some 130,000 clones, roughly 72% seen once. The CDR3 loop spans 14 amino acids. J lost 0 bases, V lost 8 bases, and 2 bases had no gene match. The V gene's germline CDR1 is GTSNPN and CDR2 SVGIG (reference sequence). Donors were ostensibly healthy at sampling, although undocumented immune exposures were probable. Study results and limitations: There were some public TCRs occurring in many donors, but most TCR sequences were rare. According to an earlier analysis, most TCR beta V segments yielded productive rearrangements about 87% or about 30% of the time. An analysis was carried out later, and it reportedly showed fewer N-insertions in an Asian-associated ancestry cluster than the approximately 660-donor mean.

The clonotype comes from a woman in her 50s in good health and CMV-seronegative. The chain couples TRBV30 to TRBJ2-3; 13 nucleotides agree with TRBD2. Sequencing was performed on PBMCs. For the CDR3, the DNA is TGTGCCGGGACTAGCGGGACTAGCACAGATACGCAGTATTTT. This translates into CAGTSGTSTDTQYF.